Each of the 9 T cell receptor beta chains below was sequenced from the same sample in a study of identical twins. TCRdb fed the 5' RACE reads into MiXCR, producing one record per CDR3 protein. This sample has around 100,000 distinct CDR3 sequences, with less than 6.5% found just once. The sequencing sample was made of memory T cells sorted from blood. These receptor sequences come from a woman between 50 and 59 years old in good health.

This clonotype has a handful of counts. The chain has TRBV20-1 and TRBJ2-7, with 7 bases identical to TRBD2. CDR3 length: 16 amino acids. CDR1 and CDR2 (germline): DFQATT, SNEGSKA (reference sequence). V lost 1 base, J lost 7 bases, and 16 bases stayed unmatched. Here the CDR3 reads CSARGHSSGISWEQYF. DNA of the CDR3: TGCAGTGCTAGAGGTCACTCTAGCGGAATCTCCTGGGAGCAGTACTTC.

This clonotype was seen repeatedly, ten times or more. CDR3 DNA: TGTGCCAGCAGATTACGGGAGAACACTGAAGCTTTCTTT. Translating it yields CASRLRENTEAFF. The chain uses TRBV12-3 or TRBV12-4 and TRBJ1-1; D is unclear. V lost 6 bases, J lost 1 base, and 9 bases lay in between. CDR3 length equals 13 residues.

Remarks on this clonotype: The missing conserved phenylalanine or tryptophan at the end of this CDR3 makes a read error likely. The V gene is TRBV7-8, the J gene TRBJ2-3, with 13 bases identical to TRBD2. The CDR3 has 15 amino acids. J lost 2 bases, V lost 6 bases, and 2 bases had no gene match. Germline CDR1 is SGHVS and CDR2 is FQNEAQ. The CDR3 region has the DNA TGTGCCAGCAGGACTAGCGGGAGGATCACAGATACGCAGTATTGT. This sequence encodes CASRTSGRITDTQYC.

This clonotype was found a few times. The chain is built from TRBV3-1 and TRBJ2-3; 7 bases match TRBD2. Germline V CDR1 and CDR2: LGHDT, YNNKEL (reference sequence). The CDR3 sequence is 16 residues long. The V and J ends lost 1 base and 2 bases, in that order; junction bases with no gene match: 6. This CDR3 is CASSQAGSGTTDTQYF. CDR3 in DNA: TGTGCCAGCAGCCAAGCTGGGAGCGGGACCACAGATACGCAGTATTTT.

In this sample, this clonotype turned up many times. In DNA, the CDR3 is TGTGCCAGCAGTCTGAACAGGGGGCAAGTGGGTGGCTACACCTTC. The encoded protein is CASSLNRGQVGGYTF. This chain uses TRBV12-3 or TRBV12-4 with TRBJ1-2; 9 bases are shared with TRBD1. This CDR3 has 15 residues. The V segment lost 5 bases and the J segment 7 bases; nucleotides outside the gene matches: 11.

This clonotype was picked up many times. The rearrangement links TRBV19 to TRBJ2-3, with 8 bases fitting TRBD2. V dropped 4 bases and J dropped 4; count of bases not matched to a gene: 7. The CDR3 covers 15 residues. The V gene's germline CDR1 is LNHDA and CDR2 SQIVND (reference sequence). CDR3 in amino acids: CASSTGTRSPDTQYF. As DNA, the CDR3 is TGTGCCAGTAGTACCGGGACTAGAAGCCCAGATACGCAGTATTTT.

V and J are TRBV19 and TRBJ2-5; 8 bases are shared with TRBD1. CDR3 length: 16 residues. In germline, CDR1 is LNHDA, CDR2 SQIVND (reference sequence). After removal of 9 bases from V and 5 bases from J, the junction contained 17 bases not matched to a gene. CDR3 DNA: TGTGCCAGCCCAAAAGGACAGGGTACAGTTTCGGAGACCCAGTACTTC. The encoded protein is CASPKGQGTVSETQYF.

This clonotype was counted ten times or more. The J gene is TRBJ2-3, the V gene TRBV29-1; tentative D call: TRBD1 (6 bases). V was trimmed by 8 bases and J by 4 bases, leaving 16 bases between them. From germline, CDR1 is SQVTM and CDR2 ANQGSEA. The CDR3 loop spans 13 amino acids. The DNA for the CDR3 is TGCAGCTCCGATCAGGGGAGCGCAGATACGCAGTATTTT. Protein: CSSDQGSADTQYF.

Many counts were recorded for this clonotype. The V gene is TRBV2, the J gene TRBJ2-7; D not certain. The CDR3 length is 13 residues. The V gene lost 6 bases and the J gene lost 3 bases, with 12 bases spanning the gap. The V gene's germline CDR1 is SNHLY and CDR2 FYNNEI. In DNA, the CDR3 is TGTGCCAGCAGCGATTACATAGACTACGAGCAGTACGTC. This gives the protein CASSDYIDYEQYV.